This TCR beta chain is drawn from a study of OX40 agonist ivuxolimab in advanced cancers. Across the study: In three patients, partial responses were observed, one with hepatocellular carcinoma and two with cutaneous melanoma. General study findings and limits: Both CD4+ and CD8+ T cell populations in blood had undergone clonal expansion by week 6 at 0.1 to 3.0 mg/kg. Expanded clones belonging to CD8+ T cells outnumbered, on average, those of CD4+.

Clones were sequenced by immunoSEQ multiplex PCR, and TCRdb holds only the in-frame ones, with some missing. Here the sample spans tens of thousands of clones, roughly 91% being singletons. The CDR3 covers 13 residues. Looked up from germline, CDR1 is SGHTA and CDR2 is FQGNSA. The V and J ends lost 1 base and 12 bases, in that order; junction bases with no gene match: 6. Baseline, cycle 4 day 1, and cycle 7 day 1 were the blood sampling points. Points on this clone: Its antigen is not known.

The chain employs TRBV7-2 and TRBJ2-1; 7 bases match TRBD1. This TCR derives from an adult with an advanced solid tumor such as melanoma, head and neck, liver or kidney cancer. The material sequenced was CD4+ or CD8+ T cells sorted from blood, taken in a trial of the OX40 agonist ivuxolimab. Here the CDR3 reads CASSLERQGWQFF. CDR3 sequence (DNA): TGTGCCAGCAGCTTAGAGAGACAGGGTTGGCAGTTCTTC.